The T cell receptor beta chain described here comes from a study of cytomegalovirus exposure and HLA in healthy donors (dated by TCRdb to the late 2010s). Context from the whole study: In an earlier analysis of fewer than 750 of the donors, 250 to 300 Gb of sequence data and approximately 100 million unique TCR beta sequences from 150 million to 200 million T cells were reported. Roughly 300 gigabases of sequencing data and around 85 million unique TCR sequences made up an early release that covered under 750 HLA-typed donors. The genetic ancestry cluster associated with self-reported Caucasian donors included around 76% of the 398 genotyped donors. The study aimed to test whether signatures of past pathogen exposure could be identified by cataloging public T cell receptors. Using immunosequencing, the study profiled T cell repertoires from roughly 650 subjects and related those repertoires to cytomegalovirus serostatus. Along with the approximately 620-subject first cohort, a separate validation cohort of over a hundred different subjects was used. High-throughput TCR immunosequencing, statistical association of individual TCRs with disease status, and machine learning were combined to predict cytomegalovirus infection status. A later analysis re-analyzed previously published TCR beta repertoires from 600 to 850 donors and added high-resolution HLA genotyping to study TCR occurrence patterns. Rather than drawing on any new phenotypic data, the later analysis identified candidate immune exposures from TCR beta sequences and the way those sequences occurred across donors. An earlier analysis of around 640 of the donors used high-throughput TCR beta sequencing to judge whether each TCR beta V gene segment behaved as functional or pseudogenic. Donor age, sex, ethnicity and CMV serostatus were collected together with the repertoire data. In a later genetic analysis, genome-wide SNP genotypes for about three fifths of the roughly 670 donors were used, and that subset was treated as a discovery cohort. Every repertoire in the discovery cohort had been generated on one and the same sequencing platform. Class I and class II HLA loci were covered by the typing at four-digit resolution. The number of typed donors differed by locus: about 629-640 for A, B, C, DRB1 and DQB1; 522 for DQA1; around 610 for DPA1; and roughly 450 for DPB1. Roughly 5 DR-DQ haplotypes were treated as single units for association and clustering because of strong linkage in the cohort. Among 300 to 500 genotyped donors of the cohort, an average of about 220,000 unique TCR beta nucleotide sequences was sequenced per donor, of which roughly 18% were non-productive. Broad study findings and their caveats: A later analysis reported that several top co-occurrence clusters appeared linked to parvovirus B19, influenza, CMV and Epstein-Barr virus. Because counts were too low, seventeen rarely observed V segments, including chromosome 9 orphons, were excluded from the earlier analysis of 587 of the donors. Broadly in line with IMGT annotations, most TCR beta V segments showed up in productive rearrangements about 90% or about 30% of the time in an earlier analysis of several hundred of the donors. The classifier was reported to diagnose cytomegalovirus status with high specificity and sensitivity in both the original cohort and the validation cohort. The cohort was sequenced for TCR beta chains only, and without alpha or paired-chain data the features that could be detected were limited. A later genetic analysis reported fewer N-insertions in productive TCRs among donors in an Asian-associated ancestry cluster than the approximately 670-donor mean. The study listed 164 TCR beta chains as associated with cytomegalovirus. Sequencing depth was assumed to be roughly uniform across donors in the presence/absence analyses, though that assumption may not hold. In a later analysis, HLA-associated TCR beta chains showed more clonal expansion and lower generation probabilities than non-associated chains that were equally common. Because some donors lacked HLA typing at each locus, the association tests relied only on the typed subset. A further reported finding was that TCR beta sequences accurately predicted the HLA-A and HLA-B alleles for most subjects in the first cohort. Specific HLA alleles were associated with over 15,000 TCR beta sequences at a false discovery rate of 0.05 in a later analysis. Three of the identified cytomegalovirus-associated TCR beta chains were confirmed in vitro to be specific for cytomegalovirus antigens. The authors suggested that the approach could potentially be extended to other disease states and immunological phenotypes. A later analysis found that most CMV-associated TCR beta chains appeared HLA-restricted, with HLA associations seemingly driven largely by CMV exposure. V-gene and J-gene trimming of TCR beta chains was associated with a missense DCLRE1C variant in a later genetic analysis, and the association was replicated in an independent cohort. A cluster of highly shared sequence variants was judged likely to represent a technical artifact of the sequencing pipeline. According to a later analysis, TCR association rates differed among HLA loci, with DRB1 alleles showing the most associated TCRs and HLA-C alleles showing the fewest. When HLA alleles, especially DR and DQ, strongly co-occurred, attributing TCR associations to individual alleles was difficult. Most TCR sequences were observed very rarely across donors, whereas some public TCRs were present in many individuals. The only immune exposure information available for the cohort was CMV serostatus. Because the 87-base-pair reads could not distinguish some IMGT-functional V segments, including TRBV6-2 and TRBV6-3, those segments were excluded. Correlated functional status among segregating V segments might reflect linkage disequilibrium, but an unknown experimental factor could not be ruled out.

Preparation of the library involved the immunoSEQ multiplex PCR assay. For the multiplex PCR, a mixture combining 60 forward primers for TCR Vbeta segments and 13 reverse primers for TCR Jbeta segments was used. Amplification of the CDR3 region of rearranged TCR beta genes was performed with a multiplex PCR assay on genomic DNA. On the Illumina HiSeq System, the amplified TCR beta libraries were sequenced as 87-base-pair reads. Per the original workflow: In a later analysis, 70 million to 95 million unique TCR beta chains were counted across the roughly 670 repertoires, and roughly 11 million of these chains were shared by at least two donors. To remove PCR and sequencing errors, raw reads were error-corrected and collapsed into unique sequences using a nearest-neighbor algorithm that merged closely related sequences. CDR3 sequences were aligned to IMGT reference sequences to assign V, D and J gene segments. For a sequence to be retained, at least a six-nucleotide match to both a V gene segment and a J gene segment was required. A rearrangement counted as productive if the CDR3 had no stop codons and remained in frame with V and J, and every other rearrangement counted as non-productive. Following IMGT convention, CDR3 was defined as the stretch from the second conserved V-encoded cysteine up to the conserved J-encoded phenylalanine. In an earlier analysis of around 640 of the donors, sequences lacking an unambiguous match to a single V gene segment were excluded. In an earlier analysis of around 590 of the donors, a V segment was called functional when productive rearrangements were above 56.7%, and segregating when the standard deviation between donors exceeded 5%. A statistical classification framework was developed to diagnose cytomegalovirus status using the catalog of TCR beta chain sequences. In a later analysis, TCR nucleotide sequences were compared against IMGT/GENE-DB human TR gene sequences so that V and J genes could be assigned. A later analysis assigned CDR3 sequences and most-parsimonious VDJ recombination scenarios with the TCRdist pipeline. In a later analysis, each TCR beta chain was defined by its CDR3 amino acid sequence together with its V-gene family, and reads without a unique V-gene family were excluded. In a later analysis, 500 to 650 highly shared, low-generation-probability nucleotide sequences were removed to address suspected cross-contamination and a sequencing artifact. In a later analysis, a clonal expansion index was calculated for each public chain from normalized within-repertoire ranks of inferred template counts. A later analysis computed generation probabilities with a VDJ recombination model fitted to out-of-frame rearrangements, and checked the results against IGoR. In a later analysis, TCR-TCR, TCR-HLA and TCR-CMV co-occurrence was scored with hypergeometric tests, and a repertoire-size bias correction was applied to TCR pairs. To estimate false discovery rates, a later analysis permuted the HLA or CMV assignments 20 times. In a later analysis, co-occurring TCRs were grouped using DBSCAN, with TCRdist sequence similarity added in when clustering inside HLA-allele-positive subsets. Co-occurrence clustering excluded repertoires with fewer than 30,000 or more than 120,000 public chains, plus five with anomalous nucleotide sharing. This immuneACCESS table, as held by TCRdb, lists in-frame sequences with V and J called but not all clones. Of the missing ones, under half trace to an unresolved V gene in checked studies; the others have no known cause. V, J and clone size derive from that table, while D and trimming were established from the DNA sequence. The table of this sample itemizes about 200,000 clones. The top ten hold about 6.5% of the sample.

About this clone: There is no known antigen for this receptor.

The cohort consisted of 600 to 700 healthy bone marrow donors. At the time of sampling, all cohort members were nominally healthy, though unrecorded immune exposures were likely present. The donor tested CMV seronegative and was one of the 352 seronegative cohort members. Each donor provided a peripheral blood sample, and peripheral blood mononuclear cells were used for TCR beta sequencing. Genomic DNA extraction from the blood cell samples was performed with the Qiagen DNeasy Blood Extraction Kit. CDR1 MNHNS and CDR2 SASEGT are derived from the germline V gene. The trim is 10 bases for V and 0 bases for J, with a gap of 10 bases between the germline ends. The CDR3 holds 13 amino acids from the cysteine to the phenylalanine. Only the CDR3 portion is preserved as DNA: 39 bases, with reading frame beginning at the first base.

This TCR was recovered from a man younger than 45 in good health and CMV-seronegative. Material for sequencing was PBMCs. The chain is assembled from TRBV6-1 and TRBJ1-5; TRBD1 might be the D gene, on 5 matching bases. The CDR3: CANRGDSNQPQHF. At the DNA level, the sequence is TGTGCCAACCGGGGGGATAGCAATCAGCCCCAGCATTTT.